Included here is one TCR beta chain sequence, with context. The sample comes from a study of T cells in Graves' hyperthyroidism and ophthalmopathy. Using RNA transcripts as the source, TCR beta CDR3 regions were amplified. The HTBI primer set served for first-round RT-PCR of the TCR CDR3. Using its own MiXCR run on the multiplex PCR reads, TCRdb lists one record per CDR3 protein. Here the sample spans nearly 600,000 distinct CDR3 sequences, about 14% being singletons. Germline lookup yields CDR1 MNHEY and CDR2 SMNVEV (reference sequence). The CDR3 is 14 residues long. V lost 5 bases and J lost 4; bases outside the gene matches: 6.

J is TRBJ1-2 and V is TRBV27; 8 bases fit TRBD1. The material sequenced was blood. The receptor was derived from a woman aged 18-29 years with Graves' ophthalmopathy. The CDR3 loop is CASSITGTGYGYTF. The CDR3 DNA reads TGTGCCAGCAGTATTACCGGGACAGGCTATGGCTACACCTTC.